A single sample is the source of the 30 T cell receptor beta chains below, sequenced in a study of T cells after yellow fever vaccination. TCRdb re-analysed the 5' RACE reads in MiXCR, keeping a single row per CDR3 protein. The sample has roughly 400,000 distinct CDR3 sequences; about 17% are singletons. Sequenced material: PBMCs, taken before the yellow fever booster vaccination. Receptors were obtained from a man aged 18 to 30 who received the YFV17D yellow fever vaccine.

CDR3: CASSRGRGRGANVLTF. CDR3 bases: TGTGCCAGCAGCCGAGGAAGGGGGCGTGGGGCCAACGTCCTGACTTTC. The chain uses TRBV4-2 and TRBJ2-6, with TRBD1 matching over 7 bases. The CDR3 contains 16 residues. Germline V gene lookup returns CDR1 LGHNA and CDR2 YNFKEQ. The V gene end was trimmed by 4 bases and the J gene end by 3 bases; junction bases not matched to a gene: 6.

In nucleotides, the CDR3 is TGCAGTGCTAGTAATTACCAGAACACCGGGGAGCTGTTTTTT. Translation: CSASNYQNTGELFF. V and J are TRBV20-1 and TRBJ2-2; D remains unclear. Germline V gene sequence: CDR1 DFQATT, CDR2 SNEGSKA (reference sequence). The CDR3 extends over 14 amino acids. Trimming left V 3 bases short and J 1 base short, with 9 bases between.

This clonotype has just a few counts. The chain employs TRBV12-3 or TRBV12-4 and TRBJ2-5; D remains ambiguous. CDR3 length: 13 residues. The ends were cut back, 3 bases at V and 5 bases at J, with 10 bases in the middle. DNA of the CDR3: TGTGCCAGCAGTTTGGGGTTCGTGGAGACCCAGTACTTC. Its translation: CASSLGFVETQYF.

As regards this clonotype: One junction end disagrees with the germline gene, perhaps due to a read error. The J gene is TRBJ1-1, the V gene TRBV7-2, with TRBD1 identical over 7 bases. Germline assignment: CDR1 SGHTA and CDR2 FQGNSA. CDR3 length equals 13 residues. The CDR3 reads CASSLDWTGNPNF. The DNA of the CDR3 is TGTGCCAGCAGCTTAGATTGGACAGGCAACCCTAACTTT.

This rearrangement joins TRBV5-1 to TRBJ1-2; maybe TRBD1 (5 bases). The V end lost 3 bases, the J end lost 10 bases, and 16 bases lay between the germline ends. Germline CDR1 and CDR2: SGHRS and YFSETQ. This CDR3 is built from 13 residues. CDR3 in amino acids: CASSWGLQQAYTF. The CDR3, as DNA: TGCGCCAGCAGCTGGGGCCTCCAACAGGCCTACACCTTC. The full variable domain, with the rest looked up from reference TRBV5-1 and TRBJ1-2, is KAGVTQTPRYLIKTRGQQVTLSCSPISGHRSVSWYQQTPGQGLQFLFEYFSETQRNKGNFPGRFSGRQFSNSRSEMNVSTLELGDSALYLCASSWGLQQAYTFGSGTRLTVV.

CDR3 residues: CASSQRGLTEKLFF. The CDR3 DNA reads TGCGCCAGCAGCCAACGGGGGTTGACTGAAAAACTGTTTTTT. The J gene is TRBJ1-4, the V gene TRBV4-3; D is perhaps TRBD1 (5 bases). The germline V and J ends were trimmed by 2 bases and 7 bases, with 11 bases remaining between them. Germline CDR1 is LGHNA and CDR2 is YSLEER. This CDR3 comprises 14 residues.

The V call is TRBV20-1, the J call TRBJ1-5; D is uncertain. The germline V and J ends were trimmed by 6 bases and 0 bases, with 12 bases remaining between them. Germline assignment: CDR1 DFQATT and CDR2 SNEGSKA (reference sequence). The length of the CDR3 is 14 residues. The CDR3 reads CSAFSMGSNQPQHF. In DNA form, the CDR3 reads TGCAGTGCATTCTCGATGGGTAGCAATCAGCCCCAGCATTTT.

This clonotype was seen a few times. The genes are TRBV20-1 and TRBJ1-5, with 8 bases matching TRBD1. Germline V gene data show CDR1 as DFQATT and CDR2 as SNEGSKA (reference sequence). Losses at the gene ends were 1 base for V and 9 bases for J; bases not matched to a gene: 11. The CDR3 is 15 residues long. The CDR3: CSARAQGASILPQHF. CDR3 coding DNA: TGCAGTGCTAGAGCGCAGGGGGCCAGCATTCTGCCCCAGCATTTT.

The chain couples TRBV7-2 to TRBJ1-6; a weak D match, TRBD1 (6 bases). The CDR3 is 14 amino acids. Germline V CDR1 and CDR2: SGHTA, FQGNSA. V was cut by 4 bases and J by 8 bases, with 12 bases left in between. CDR3 DNA: TGTGCCAGCAGCTCGTCTAGGGGGGATTCACCCCTCCACTTT. Its protein product is CASSSSRGDSPLHF.

This clonotype has a handful of counts. The V and J genes are TRBV4-1 and TRBJ2-7; TRBD2 matches at 7 bases. V gave up 1 base and J gave up 4 bases; unmatched junction bases: 7. CDR1 and CDR2 from the germline V gene are MGHRA and YSYEKL. This CDR3 is 15 amino acids long. CDR3: CASSQGDGGGYEQYF. The CDR3 DNA reads as TGCGCCAGCAGCCAAGGGGACGGCGGGGGTTACGAGCAGTACTTC.

This clonotype was observed a handful of times. The CDR3 region has the DNA TGCAGTGCTACAGGGCGTGTGGAGGATACGCAGTATTTT. Protein: CSATGRVEDTQYF. The J gene is TRBJ2-3, the V gene TRBV20-1; tentative D call: TRBD1 (5 bases). Trimming pared 4 bases from V and 6 bases from J, leaving 14 bases between. The CDR3 totals 13 residues. The germline V gene encodes CDR1 DFQATT and CDR2 SNEGSKA (reference sequence).

This clonotype was seen only a few times. The chain employs TRBV6-5 and TRBJ1-1; 7 bases fit TRBD1. Germline V gives CDR1 MNHEY, CDR2 SVGAGI. V was pared by 5 bases and J by 5 bases, with 8 bases of the junction left unmatched. The CDR3 has 14 amino acids. The CDR3 loop reads CASSRQGSGTEAFF. CDR3 coding DNA: TGTGCCAGCAGTCGACAGGGCTCGGGAACTGAAGCTTTCTTT.

This chain joins TRBV28 and TRBJ1-2, with 9 bases fitting TRBD1. Germline V lookup: CDR1 MDHEN, CDR2 SYDVKM. V shed 6 bases, J shed 4 bases, and the junction held 12 bases outside the gene matches. The CDR3 length is 16 residues. The CDR3, as DNA: TGTGCCAGCAGGGACTCGACAGGGGGAATTAGCTATGGCTACACCTTC. Translation gives CASRDSTGGISYGYTF.

The genes are TRBV7-2 and TRBJ1-1; the match to TRBD1 covers 7 bases. Germline loops: CDR1 SGHTA, CDR2 FQGNSA. The J segment lost 9 bases and the V segment lost 2 bases, leaving 9 bases of the junction unmatched. CDR3 length: 14 residues. Here the CDR3 DNA reads TGTGCCAGCAGCTTAAACGAGGGGGCAACGAAAGCTTTCTTT. This encodes CASSLNEGATKAFF.

The chain links TRBV19 to TRBJ1-1, with TRBD1 identical over 8 bases. V lost 1 base, J lost 0 bases, and 13 bases stayed unmatched. The V gene's germline CDR1 is LNHDA and CDR2 SQIVND (reference sequence). This CDR3 comprises 19 residues. In DNA form, the CDR3 reads TGTGCCAGTAGTATAGGCTGGGCAGGGGGCAGCTTTCTGAACACTGAAGCTTTCTTT. This gives the protein CASSIGWAGGSFLNTEAFF.

The chain links TRBV24-1 to TRBJ2-5, with D perhaps matching TRBD2 (7 bases). The germline V gene encodes CDR1 KGHDR and CDR2 SFDVKD. The CDR3 spans 16 residues. V lost 0 bases and J lost 2, with 12 bases in between. CDR3 in amino acids: CATSDLMRGGQETQYF. CDR3 coding DNA: TGTGCCACCAGTGATTTGATGAGGGGGGGACAAGAGACCCAGTACTTC.

The sample holds a few counts of this clonotype. The chain links TRBV27 to TRBJ2-6; perhaps D is TRBD1 or TRBD2 (5 bases each). Germline CDR1 reads MNHEY; CDR2 reads SMNVEV (reference sequence). V shed 8 bases and J shed 4 bases, with 12 bases lying between them. The CDR3 extends over 14 amino acids. The CDR3 DNA reads as TGTGCCAGCGGGAATTGGGACGGGGCCAACGTCCTGACTTTC. Amino acids: CASGNWDGANVLTF.

The chain is built from TRBV12-3 or TRBV12-4 and TRBJ1-2; 7 bases map to TRBD1. The V gene end was trimmed by 10 bases and the J gene end by 6 bases; junction bases not matched to a gene: 2. This CDR3 contains 10 residues. Here the CDR3 reads CAIQGHGYTF. The CDR3, as DNA: TGTGCCATACAGGGGCATGGCTACACCTTC.

The chain has TRBV7-8 and TRBJ1-1; D remains unclear. This CDR3 has 15 amino acids. CDR1 and CDR2 from the germline V gene are SGHVS and FQNEAQ. V was pared by 1 base and J by 9 bases, with 18 bases between. This chain's CDR3 is CASSLGLGGPRKAFF. CDR3 DNA sequence: TGTGCCAGCAGCTTAGGGCTGGGTGGCCCCCGAAAAGCTTTCTTT.

This clonotype was detected only a few times. This chain joins TRBV29-1 and TRBJ2-7, with 9 bases matching TRBD1. In germline, CDR1 is SQVTM, CDR2 ANQGSEA. After removal of 8 bases from V and 2 bases from J, the junction contained 4 bases not matched to a gene. This CDR3 region has 12 residues. The CDR3 sequence is CSPWDRAYEQYV. CDR3 coding DNA: TGCAGCCCCTGGGACAGGGCCTACGAGCAGTACGTC.

This clonotype has a handful of counts. The V gene is TRBV5-1, the J gene TRBJ2-7; D may be TRBD2 (5 bases). Germline V lookup: CDR1 SGHRS, CDR2 YFSETQ. Trimming took off 1 base at V and 5 bases at J, with 16 bases between the two ends. The CDR3 extends over 15 amino acids. The CDR3 protein is CASSLYVGSRNEQYF. DNA for the CDR3: TGCGCCAGCAGCTTGTATGTAGGGAGTAGGAACGAGCAGTACTTC.

This clonotype was observed at least ten times. CDR3 amino acids: CASKLYNQPQHF. The CDR3 nucleotides are TGTGCCAGCAAACTGTACAATCAGCCCCAGCATTTT. The chain links TRBV2 to TRBJ1-5, with D unresolved. This CDR3 comprises 12 residues. V gave up 7 bases and J gave up 3 bases, with 7 bases separating them. In germline, CDR1 is SNHLY, CDR2 FYNNEI.

This chain uses TRBV18 with TRBJ2-5; D could derive from TRBD1 or TRBD2 (5 bases each). CDR3 length: 15 residues. V lost 0 bases to trimming and J lost 4 bases, with 12 bases between them. Germline V gene sequence: CDR1 KGHSH, CDR2 LQKENI. The CDR3 spells CASSPPGPLRETQYF. The CDR3, as DNA: TGTGCCAGCTCACCACCGGGACCATTAAGAGAGACCCAGTACTTC.

The chain links TRBV6-1 to TRBJ2-7; 7 positions agree with TRBD1. Germline V lookup: CDR1 MNHNS, CDR2 SASEGT. V was pared by 3 bases and J by 3 bases, with 2 bases of the junction left unmatched. The CDR3 loop spans 13 amino acids. CDR3 residues: CASSERQGYEQYF. CDR3 coding DNA: TGTGCCAGCAGTGAGAGACAGGGCTACGAGCAGTACTTC.

This clonotype was detected a few times. The chain joins TRBV19 to TRBJ2-7; 12 positions match TRBD2. The CDR3 has 15 residues. With V trimmed by 1 base and J by 4 bases, 2 bases remained unmatched. From germline, CDR1 is LNHDA and CDR2 SQIVND (reference sequence). The DNA of the CDR3 is TGTGCCAGTAGTATAGGGACTAGCGGGGTGTACGAGCAGTACTTC. Protein: CASSIGTSGVYEQYF.

This sequence joins TRBV14 and TRBJ1-2; no clear D. Looked up from germline, CDR1 is SGHDN and CDR2 is FVKESK. V shed 0 bases and J shed 8 bases, with 10 bases lying between them. This CDR3 spans 13 amino acids. CDR3: CASSQDSGWGYTF. Here the CDR3 DNA reads TGTGCCAGCAGCCAAGATTCGGGTTGGGGCTACACCTTC.

The rearrangement joins TRBV6-2 or TRBV6-3 to TRBJ1-1, with a possible D match to TRBD1 (5 bases). CDR1 MNHEY and CDR2 SVGEGT come from the germline V gene. V gave up 6 bases and J gave up 0 bases, with 23 bases separating them. CDR3 length: 18 amino acids. The CDR3 loop is CASRAHTRGAGMNTEAFF. The CDR3 nucleotides are TGTGCCAGCAGGGCGCATACTAGGGGAGCCGGCATGAACACTGAAGCTTTCTTT.

This sequence joins TRBV20-1 and TRBJ2-2; tentative D call: TRBD2 (5 bases). This CDR3 is built from 14 residues. Per germline, CDR1 DFQATT and CDR2 SNEGSKA (reference sequence). V lost 5 bases to trimming and J lost 8 bases, with 18 bases between them. CDR3 coding DNA: TGCAGTGCTCCCGTGCCGGGAATCCGTGGGGAGCTGTTTTTT. Amino acids: CSAPVPGIRGELFF.

This clonotype was counted at least ten times. At one end the junction does not follow the germline gene, possibly because of a read error. This chain joins TRBV7-2 and TRBJ2-3; the D gene is possibly TRBD2 (7 bases). Germline CDR1 and CDR2: SGHTA and FQGNSA. The CDR3 length is 15 residues. The CDR3 loop reads CASSLGGGRTDTQYF. CDR3 DNA: TGTGCCAGCAGTTTAGGCGGGGGCCGCACAGATACGCAGTATTTT.

The rearrangement uses TRBV7-2 and TRBJ2-7; 7 bases fit TRBD1. The CDR3 sequence is 14 residues long. The germline gives CDR1 SGHTA, CDR2 FQGNSA. The V gene end was trimmed by 3 bases and the J gene end by 3 bases; junction bases not matched to a gene: 5. CDR3 DNA: TGTGCCAGCAGCTTGAGAGGGGGCGACTACGAGCAGTACGTC. Translation gives CASSLRGGDYEQYV.